This T cell receptor (beta chain) is drawn from a study of siplizumab effects on memory and regulatory T cells (dated by TCRdb to about 2019). Study-wide context: The study examined how the anti-CD2 antibody siplizumab affects alloreactive T-cell subsets in allogeneic mixed lymphocyte reactions built from human PBMCs.

From the cysteine through the phenylalanine, the CDR3 covers 18 amino acids. CDR3 DNA is the only sequence kept; it has 54 bases, read in frame from the first base. Library generation was performed with the immunoSEQ multiplex PCR assay. Roughly 100,000 TCR templates per sample were assayed by the deep sequencing platform. Genomic DNA extracted from sorted T cells was used for TCRbeta CDR3 sequencing. Per the original workflow: The R programming language was used for the clonal analysis of the TCRbeta CDR3 data. Unstimulated samples were compared with post-reaction CFSE-low samples to define alloreactive CD4+ and CD8+ clones. Alloreactive CD4+ clones were assigned to regulatory or non-regulatory origin by matching sequences to sorted unstimulated Treg and non-Treg repertoires. The table was pulled from immuneACCESS by TCRdb, which kept in-frame rearrangements only. Such tables lose some clones; where checked, under half of the loss comes from unresolved V genes, and the rest has no known cause. From that table come the V and J calls and clone size; the DNA was used to work out D and trimming. For this sample there are approximately 120,000 clones; about 90% appear just once. Around 0.75% of the sample goes to the ten largest clones.

What the study reported, not specific to this receptor: For roughly 80-97% of proliferating CD4+ or CD8+ clones, no naive or memory phenotype could be assigned. No functional confirmation was obtained for the suppressive function of proliferating Tregs from siplizumab cultures. Because sequences below about 10^-5 frequency were poorly captured, only a minor fraction of alloreactive clones could be mapped to unstimulated subsets. Siplizumab significantly reduced the cumulative frequency of alloreactive sequences traceable to unstimulated CD4+ memory T cells. Compared with memory T cells, unstimulated naive T cells appeared more diverse, and naive cells seemed to make a substantial contribution to the alloresponse. Among mappable alloreactive CD4+ clones, an average Treg-derived fraction of less than 70% was observed with siplizumab, compared with approximately 30% in control reactions.

As for this clone: This receptor's antigen is unknown. Base-call qualities are not available, and no considerably larger clone is one nucleotide away.

TCRbeta CDR3 sequencing was performed on sorted unstimulated T cells and on proliferating T cells recovered from mixed lymphocyte reactions. Fresh whole blood from approximately ten HLA-typed healthy donors was used to isolate PBMCs. Unstimulated CD4+ regulatory T cells were FACS-sorted to map the origin of alloreactive clones. Recombination connected TRBV21-1 to TRBJ2-3; the D call of TRBD1 is as the table states it, not checked on the DNA. TRBV21-1 is a listed pseudogene. The specimen was Tregs sorted from blood. The clonotype was recovered from a human donor in good health. The DNA sequence is given as TGTGCCAGCAGCGAAGCCAGGGGGCGAAGTATAAGCACAGATACGCAGTATTTT. The encoded protein is CASSEARGRSISTDTQYF.